A single sample is the source of the 30 T cell receptor beta chains below, sequenced in a study of T cells after yellow fever vaccination. MiXCR, run by TCRdb on the 5' RACE reads, gives a single entry per CDR3 protein. The data contain 280,000 or so distinct CDR3 sequences, 7.5% to 9% of them singletons. Sequencing used CD4+ T cells sorted from PBMCs, obtained 5 days after the yellow fever booster vaccination. These receptors were taken from a man aged 18 to 30 who received the YFV17D yellow fever vaccine.

This clonotype was seen a handful of times. V usage is TRBV7-2 and J usage is TRBJ1-1; no firm D call. The CDR3 length is 12 residues. Germline CDR1 SGHTA, CDR2 FQGNSA. Trimming took 2 bases from V and 10 from J, leaving 11 bases between them. CDR3 sequence: CASSLWAGAAFF. CDR3 bases: TGTGCCAGCAGCTTATGGGCAGGAGCAGCTTTCTTT.

This clonotype was detected a few times. The rearrangement joins TRBV6-1 to TRBJ2-7, with D perhaps TRBD2 (6 bases). Trimming took 5 bases from V and 2 from J, leaving 13 bases between them. This CDR3 is built from 14 residues. Germline assignment: CDR1 MNHNS and CDR2 SASEGT. This CDR3 reads CASSIPGVTYEQYF. The CDR3 DNA follows: TGTGCCAGCAGTATACCGGGGGTAACCTACGAGCAGTACTTC.

This clonotype has a handful of counts. The CDR3 reads CASSVLEGQPQHF. The CDR3 DNA reads as TGTGCCAGCAGCGTGCTAGAGGGACAGCCCCAGCATTTT. J is TRBJ1-5 and V is TRBV7-2, with no clear D. CDR3 length equals 13 residues. Trimming pared 5 bases from V and 7 bases from J, leaving 12 bases between. Germline V gives CDR1 SGHTA, CDR2 FQGNSA.

V gene TRBV5-1 combines with J gene TRBJ2-5, with D hard to call. CDR3 length equals 11 residues. V shed 4 bases and J shed 5 bases, with 6 bases lying between them. CDR1 SGHRS and CDR2 YFSETQ come from the germline V gene. The CDR3 DNA follows: TGCGCCAGCAGCCTCTGGGAGACCCAGTACTTC. It codes for CASSLWETQYF.

The gene calls are TRBV9 and TRBJ2-1; the D gene is possibly TRBD1 (6 bases). Per the germline V gene, CDR1 is SGDLS and CDR2 is YYNGEE. The CDR3 contains 15 residues. The V and J ends lost 2 bases and 2 bases respectively, with 11 bases between them. In DNA, the CDR3 is TGTGCCAGCAGCGTCCAGGGGTACACCTACAATGAGCAGTTCTTC. The encoded protein is CASSVQGYTYNEQFF.

This clonotype was seen ten or more times. The chain couples TRBV5-1 to TRBJ1-1; D may be TRBD1 (6 bases). V was clipped by 7 bases and J by 5 bases, with 18 bases between them. Germline V gene sequence: CDR1 SGHRS, CDR2 YFSETQ. The CDR3 spans 14 residues. The CDR3 is CASAKPPGETEAFF. In DNA form, the CDR3 reads TGCGCCAGCGCGAAACCCCCAGGGGAGACTGAAGCTTTCTTT.

This clonotype turned up a few times. CDR3 bases: TGCAGTGCTAGTGTCGGGGCAAAACAAGAGACCCAGTACTTC. Encoded protein: CSASVGAKQETQYF. V and J are TRBV20-1 and TRBJ2-5, with D perhaps matching TRBD1 or TRBD2 (5 bases each). The V and J ends lost 3 bases and 2 bases respectively, with 13 bases between them. The germline V gene has CDR1 DFQATT and CDR2 SNEGSKA (reference sequence). The length of the CDR3 is 14 residues.

This clonotype has ten or more counts. The V gene is TRBV4-3, the J gene TRBJ2-2; D is possibly TRBD1 (6 bases). Germline V lookup: CDR1 LGHNA, CDR2 YSLEER. CDR3 length: 16 amino acids. Trimming shortened V by 1 base and J by 1 base, and 10 bases separated the two germline ends. The CDR3 sequence: CASSQGGRGNTGELFF. The CDR3 bases are TGCGCCAGCAGCCAAGGAGGCAGGGGGAACACCGGGGAGCTGTTTTTT.

This chain uses TRBV5-1 with TRBJ1-1; D remains unclear. This CDR3 spans 14 amino acids. V lost 4 bases to trimming and J lost 0 bases, with 10 bases between them. The germline V gene has CDR1 SGHRS and CDR2 YFSETQ. CDR3 in DNA: TGCGCCAGCAGCAGAGGAGTAATGAACACTGAAGCTTTCTTT. Translation gives CASSRGVMNTEAFF.

The chain carries TRBV6-2 or TRBV6-3 and TRBJ2-1; D perhaps matches TRBD2 (7 bases). The CDR3 has 15 amino acids. Germline loops: CDR1 MNHEY, CDR2 SVGEGT. Trimming pared 0 bases from V and 5 bases from J, leaving 11 bases between. The CDR3 DNA is TGTGCCAGCAGTTACTCCGGGCGGGGGCACAATGAGCAGTTCTTC. Its protein product is CASSYSGRGHNEQFF.

This clonotype has more than one count but fewer than ten. The gene calls are TRBV27 and TRBJ2-1; 8 bases map to TRBD1. This CDR3 is built from 13 residues. Germline values: CDR1 MNHEY, CDR2 SMNVEV (reference sequence). The J segment lost 6 bases and the V segment lost 9 bases, leaving 7 bases of the junction unmatched. The CDR3 nucleotides are TGTGCCAGTCGGACAGGGAGGTTCAATGAGCAGTTCTTC. It translates to CASRTGRFNEQFF.

This clonotype was counted ten times or more. This rearrangement joins TRBV3-1 to TRBJ2-4; no clear D. V was trimmed by 1 base and J by 1 base, leaving 14 bases between them. Germline V lookup: CDR1 LGHDT, CDR2 YNNKEL (reference sequence). The CDR3 consists of 17 residues. The CDR3 loop is CASSQALLLTAKNIQYF. CDR3 coding DNA: TGTGCCAGCAGCCAAGCGTTGTTGCTCACTGCCAAAAACATTCAGTACTTC.

The gene calls are TRBV19 and TRBJ2-5; no definite D call. This CDR3 comprises 13 residues. V was clipped by 5 bases and J by 0 bases, with 7 bases between them. CDR1 and CDR2 (germline): LNHDA, SQIVND (reference sequence). The CDR3 sequence is CASSAWNQETQYF. The CDR3, as DNA: TGTGCCAGTAGTGCTTGGAACCAAGAGACCCAGTACTTC.

The chain uses TRBV4-2 and TRBJ1-4; D remains ambiguous. Trimming cost V 8 bases and J 6 bases, with 7 bases left between them. The CDR3 spans 11 residues. Germline V CDR1 and CDR2: LGHNA, YNFKEQ. The CDR3 spells CASGIYEKLFF. CDR3 bases: TGTGCCAGCGGTATTTATGAAAAACTGTTTTTT.

In its sample, this clonotype was seen many times. The chain combines TRBV12-3 or TRBV12-4 with TRBJ1-5; 8 bases are shared with TRBD1. The CDR3 runs to 13 residues. V shed 6 bases and J 4 bases; nucleotides not matched to a gene: 2. The CDR3 DNA is TGTGCCAGCAGCACAGGGGGAAATCAGCCCCAGCATTTT. Amino acid sequence: CASSTGGNQPQHF.

The rearrangement links TRBV18 to TRBJ1-2; possible D gene TRBD1, 5 bases. Germline CDR1 and CDR2: KGHSH and LQKENI. The CDR3 extends over 15 amino acids. Deletions cut 6 bases from V and 4 bases from J, with 18 bases between. This CDR3 reads CASSPVIGEGYGYTF. CDR3 in DNA: TGTGCCAGCTCCCCCGTAATAGGGGAGGGCTATGGCTACACCTTC.

This clonotype was observed a handful of times. The CDR3 reads CASSPGEWGTDTQYF. Written as DNA, the CDR3 is TGCGCCAGCAGCCCGGGAGAATGGGGCACAGATACGCAGTATTTT. This chain joins TRBV5-1 and TRBJ2-3; the D gene is possibly TRBD2 (6 bases). The germline V gene has CDR1 SGHRS and CDR2 YFSETQ. The CDR3 spans 15 residues. V was shortened by 4 bases and J by 1 base, with 13 bases between the two germline ends.

This clonotype was counted at least ten times. The chain uses TRBV29-1 and TRBJ1-2; D is unclear. Germline V lookup: CDR1 SQVTM, CDR2 ANQGSEA. The V end was cut by 8 bases, the J end by 3 bases, with 16 bases between. The CDR3 runs 13 residues. In DNA, the CDR3 is TGCAGCATAAGGGCGGCCGGCCACTATGGCTACACCTTC. It translates to CSIRAAGHYGYTF.

The CDR3 DNA sequence: TGTGCCAGCAGACACAGGGGGCGAGGTCAGCCCCAGCATTTT. It yields the protein CASRHRGRGQPQHF. J is TRBJ1-5 and V is TRBV12-3 or TRBV12-4; 9 positions agree with TRBD1. The V and J ends lost 6 bases and 6 bases, in that order; junction bases with no gene match: 6. The CDR3 contains 14 residues.

This clonotype was seen only a few times. The V and J genes are TRBV27 and TRBJ1-6, with D hard to call. The CDR3 spans 14 residues. V was cut by 7 bases and J by 8 bases, with 15 bases left in between. Germline V gives CDR1 MNHEY, CDR2 SMNVEV (reference sequence). This chain's CDR3 is CASTRNLRDSPLHF. The CDR3 region has the DNA TGTGCCAGCACAAGGAATCTTAGGGATTCACCCCTCCACTTT.

This clonotype occurred a few times. This rearrangement joins TRBV6-6 to TRBJ2-7; 9 nucleotides agree with TRBD1. The V gene end was trimmed by 5 bases and the J gene end by 9 bases; junction bases not matched to a gene: 8. Germline V gene data show CDR1 as MNHNY and CDR2 as SVGAGI (reference sequence). This CDR3 spans 13 amino acids. The CDR3 DNA is TGTGCCAGCAGTCTGGGACAGGGCAAACCGCAGTACTTC. Translation gives CASSLGQGKPQYF.

The V call is TRBV7-8, the J call TRBJ1-2; 10 positions agree with TRBD1. Germline CDR1 and CDR2: SGHVS and FQNEAQ. J lost 8 bases, V lost 0 bases, and 9 bases had no gene match. This CDR3 region has 16 residues. The CDR3 bases are TGTGCCAGCAGCTTAGCGAGTAGGGGGGACAGGGGAGGCTACACCTTC. Its protein product is CASSLASRGDRGGYTF.

This chain uses TRBV12-3 or TRBV12-4 with TRBJ1-2; 9 bases line up with TRBD1. The V and J ends lost 5 bases and 5 bases, in that order; junction bases with no gene match: 9. The CDR3 covers 15 residues. CDR3 coding DNA: TGTGCCAGCAGTCTATCGGGACAGGGTTTTTATGGCTACACCTTC. It yields the protein CASSLSGQGFYGYTF.

This chain links TRBV20-1 with TRBJ2-5, with TRBD2 as a possible D gene (7 bases). The CDR3 loop spans 16 amino acids. The germline V gene encodes CDR1 DFQATT and CDR2 SNEGSKA (reference sequence). The V end lost 0 bases, the J end lost 2 bases, and 16 bases lay between the germline ends. The CDR3: CSARDRRGGLQETQYF. Here the CDR3 DNA reads TGCAGTGCTAGAGATAGGCGCGGGGGCCTTCAAGAGACCCAGTACTTC.

This clonotype was seen more than once but under ten times. A read error may account for a junction end that differs from germline. CDR3 amino acids: CASTYSVSTDTQYF. In DNA, the CDR3 is TGTGCCAGCACTTACTCAGTTTCCACAGATACGCAGTATTTT. The chain joins TRBV6-5 to TRBJ2-3; D call uncertain. CDR1 and CDR2 from the germline V gene are MNHEY and SVGAGI. This CDR3 region has 14 residues.

This clonotype was found a few times. The chain couples TRBV7-9 to TRBJ2-1; the D gene could be TRBD1 or TRBD2 (5 bases each). The CDR3 contains 12 residues. Germline V gives CDR1 SEHNR, CDR2 FQNEAQ (reference sequence). Trimming pared 5 bases from V and 9 bases from J, leaving 11 bases between. DNA of the CDR3: TGTGCCAGCAGCGCAGCAGGGACTGAGCAGTTCTTC. It translates to CASSAAGTEQFF. Variable domain in full (rest from reference TRBV7-9 and TRBJ2-1): DTGVSQNPRHKITKRGQNVTFRCDPISEHNRLYWYRQTLGQGPEFLTYFQNEAQLEKSRLLSDRFSAERPKGSFSTLEIQRTEQGDSAMYLCASSAAGTEQFFGPGTRLTVL.

This clonotype has a count of ten or more. This sequence joins TRBV9 and TRBJ2-5, with D possibly TRBD2 on 5 matching bases. Deletions cut 2 bases from V and 7 bases from J, with 18 bases between. Germline V gene sequence: CDR1 SGDLS, CDR2 YYNGEE. The CDR3 consists of 15 residues. The CDR3 loop is CASSVGGPNEGTQYF. As DNA, the CDR3 is TGTGCCAGCAGCGTGGGCGGGCCTAACGAAGGGACCCAGTACTTC.

V and J are TRBV18 and TRBJ2-5, with TRBD1 matching over 8 bases. The germline V gene has CDR1 KGHSH and CDR2 LQKENI. This CDR3 is 16 amino acids long. The ends lost 3 bases at V and 2 bases at J; junction bases unmatched: 8. The CDR3 DNA follows: TGTGCCAGCTCACCGAATAGCCAGGGGGCACAAGAGACCCAGTACTTC. Its protein is CASSPNSQGAQETQYF.

This clonotype occurred a few times. It may be a read error: a sequence one base away is much more abundant. The CDR3 coding sequence is TGTGCCTGGAGTGCCTACAATGAGCAGTTCTTC. Translation: CAWSAYNEQFF. This sequence joins TRBV30 and TRBJ2-1; D is ambiguous. The V end was cut by 1 base, the J end by 2 bases, with 0 bases between. Germline CDR1 and CDR2: GTSNPN and SVGIG (reference sequence). This CDR3 comprises 11 residues.

This clonotype was counted ten times or more. The gene calls are TRBV5-1 and TRBJ2-1; 13 bases match TRBD2. The V segment lost 2 bases and the J segment 6 bases; nucleotides outside the gene matches: 11. The CDR3 loop spans 18 amino acids. Germline V gene data show CDR1 as SGHRS and CDR2 as YFSETQ. CDR3 sequence: CASSFLLAGGPSGNEQFF. DNA of the CDR3: TGCGCCAGCAGCTTCCTACTAGCGGGGGGGCCATCCGGCAATGAGCAGTTCTTC.